The clone carrying this T cell receptor (beta chain) was seen many times. Its target is unknown. V was shortened by 6 bases and J by 5 bases, with 10 bases between the two germline ends. This CDR3 contains 13 residues. The germline V gene encodes CDR1 SGHTA and CDR2 FQGTGA. These data originate in a study of Graves' ophthalmopathy and Graves' hyperthyroidism. Regarding the study as a whole: Blood repertoires reportedly contained most expanded thyroid clonotypes above 0.001 frequency.

CDR3 regions of TCR beta were amplified from RNA transcripts. RT-PCR was first run with HTBI primers, then multiplex PCR in a second round. TCRdb fed the multiplex PCR reads into MiXCR, producing one record per CDR3 protein. The sample shows over a million distinct CDR3 sequences, about 40% of them seen only once. The chain employs TRBV7-3 and TRBJ2-2; D unresolved. Material: peripheral blood or thyroid tissue (not recorded which). This clonotype was sampled from an adult man with Graves' hyperthyroidism. The chain's CDR3 is CASRSWRTGELFF. CDR3 DNA sequence: TGTGCCAGCAGGTCCTGGCGGACCGGGGAGCTGTTTTTT.